This TCR beta chain appears in the sequencing data of a study of OX40 agonist ivuxolimab in advanced cancers. Background on the whole study: Ivuxolimab was an agonistic, fully human IgG2 monoclonal antibody directed against OX40 (CD134), a costimulatory receptor. Intravenous ivuxolimab was administered to patients every 2 weeks at six dose levels: 0.01, 0.1, 0.3, 1.5, 3 and 10 mg/kg. Of the roughly 54 patients in dose escalation, around 19 had hepatocellular carcinoma, around 15 had melanoma, 9 had renal cell carcinoma and 9 had head and neck cancer. A male proportion of around 80% and a mean age of 60 years, ranging from roughly 23 to 80, were recorded for the dose-escalation cohort. Patients were allowed to have had prior anti-PD-1, anti-PD-L1 or anti-CTLA-4 therapy, and around 40% of the dose-escalation patients had previously received checkpoint inhibitors. Three dose-escalation patients achieved partial responses, one with hepatocellular carcinoma and two with cutaneous melanoma. The purpose of peripheral TCRbeta sequencing was to test whether ivuxolimab changed TCR sequence diversity and led to clonal T-cell expansion. The paper reports the monotherapy dose-escalation portion (N of about 52 patients) of the phase I ivuxolimab trial.

The trial excluded patients who had a history of autoimmune disease or were on systemic immunosuppression. Peripheral blood for TCR sequencing was collected from all dose cohorts at baseline, on cycle 4 day 1, and on cycle 7 day 1. Samples came from an open-label, multicenter, first-in-human phase I dose-escalation trial of ivuxolimab. Adults with locally advanced or metastatic head and neck squamous cell, hepatocellular, melanoma or renal cell carcinoma were enrolled in the trial. CD4+ and CD8+ T cells were sorted separately from peripheral blood before TCR sequencing. To sequence the TCRbeta CDR3 region, genomic DNA was isolated from the sorted cells. The immunoSEQ Assay was used for sequencing of TCRbeta CDR3 regions. Sourced from immuneACCESS, this table was stored by TCRdb with only in-frame sequences that have V and J called. A share of the clones is absent; for the studies checked, an unresolved V gene accounts for under half, and the remainder has no known explanation. This sample comprises 9,000 to 15,000 clones, around four fifths of them detected only once. Clones ranked in the top ten supply about 29% of the sample.

What the work shows at the level of the full study, not this receptor alone: Low levels of normalized T-cell clonal expansion were also shown by some nonresponding patients. After ivuxolimab, expanded clones were on average more numerous among CD8+ T cells than among CD4+ T cells. At doses from 0.1 to 3.0 mg/kg, clonal expansion was seen in both CD4+ and CD8+ blood T cells between baseline and week 6. Which antigens the clonally expanded peripheral T cells were specific for was not determined. In partial responders in the 0.1-3.0 mg/kg groups, normalized peripheral clonal expansion was found to be among the lowest, especially among CD8+ T cells.

Measured from the cysteine to the phenylalanine, the CDR3 is 10 residues long. Just the 30-base CDR3 DNA is kept, in frame starting at base 1. For CDR1 and CDR2, the germline V gene lists SGHAT and FQNNGV. Trimming costs V 4 bases and J 14 bases, and their ends lie 9 bases apart. Comments on this clone: This receptor's antigen is unknown. Base qualities are not recorded, but no much larger clone differs from it by a single base.

The sequence was obtained from an adult with an advanced solid tumor such as melanoma, head and neck, liver or kidney cancer. This receptor chain uses TRBV11-2 and TRBJ2-1, with the D gene call left open. The sample in question was CD4+ or CD8+ T cells sorted from blood, obtained in a trial of the OX40 agonist ivuxolimab. The CDR3 has the sequence CASSSLHEFF. The nucleotide sequence reads TGTGCCAGCAGCTCCCTCCACGAGTTCTTC.